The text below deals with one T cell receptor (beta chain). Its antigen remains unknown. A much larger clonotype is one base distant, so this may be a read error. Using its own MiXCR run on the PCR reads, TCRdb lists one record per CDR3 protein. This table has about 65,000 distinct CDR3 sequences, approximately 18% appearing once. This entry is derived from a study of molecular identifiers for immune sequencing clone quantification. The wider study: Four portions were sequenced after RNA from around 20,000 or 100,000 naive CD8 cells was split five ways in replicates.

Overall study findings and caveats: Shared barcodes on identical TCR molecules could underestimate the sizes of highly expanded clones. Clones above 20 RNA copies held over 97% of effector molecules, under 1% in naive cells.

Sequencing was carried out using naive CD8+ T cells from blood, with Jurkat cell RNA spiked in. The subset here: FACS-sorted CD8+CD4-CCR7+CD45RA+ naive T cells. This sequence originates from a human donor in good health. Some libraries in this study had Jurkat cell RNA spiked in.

Here the CDR3 reads CASRWRFEPQHF. In DNA form, the CDR3 reads TGTGCCAGCAGGTGGAGGTTTGAGCCCCAGCATTTT. The J gene is TRBJ1-5, the V gene TRBV7-9, with D uncertain. With 6 bases removed from V and 8 bases from J, the gap between germline ends came to 11 bases. The CDR3 is 12 residues long. Germline-derived CDR1 and CDR2 are SEHNR and FQNEAQ (reference sequence).